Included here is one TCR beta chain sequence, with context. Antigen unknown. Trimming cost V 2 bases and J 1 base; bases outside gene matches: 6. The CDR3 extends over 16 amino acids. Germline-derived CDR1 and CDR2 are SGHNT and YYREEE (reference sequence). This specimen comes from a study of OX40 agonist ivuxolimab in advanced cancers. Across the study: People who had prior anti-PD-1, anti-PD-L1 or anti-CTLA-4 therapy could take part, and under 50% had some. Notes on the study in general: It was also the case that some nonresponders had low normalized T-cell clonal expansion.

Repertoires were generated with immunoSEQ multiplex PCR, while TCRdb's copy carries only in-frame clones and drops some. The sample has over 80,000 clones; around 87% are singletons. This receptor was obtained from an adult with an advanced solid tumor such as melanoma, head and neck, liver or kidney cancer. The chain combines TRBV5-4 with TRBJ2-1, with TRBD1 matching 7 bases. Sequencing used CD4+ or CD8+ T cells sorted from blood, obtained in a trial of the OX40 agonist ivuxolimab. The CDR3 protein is CASSFDRAVSYNEQFF. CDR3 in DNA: TGTGCCAGCAGCTTTGACAGGGCGGTATCCTACAATGAGCAGTTCTTC.